This T cell receptor beta chain derives from a study of shared clonotypes between healthy human individuals. Only CD45RO-negative cells positively selected for CCR7 counted as naive CD8 cells, so terminally differentiated effector memory CD45RA+ cells were excluded. This clone has more than one count but fewer than ten. Every subset had its genomic DNA shared out evenly among several immunoSEQ plates. Assay: immunoSEQ multiplex PCR; the TCRdb copy retains only in-frame clones and omits some. In the table there are about 2.1 million clones, just over 90% of which are singletons. Germline-derived CDR1 and CDR2 are MGHDK and SYGVNS. V was pared by 4 bases and J by 7 bases, with 8 bases of the junction left unmatched. The CDR3 has 15 amino acids.

This chain uses TRBV25-1 with TRBJ1-5; TRBD1 matches 9 bases. The source of this sequence is a man between 18 and 29 years old in good health. Some clones in this sample may be carry-over from other donors' samples. The sequencing sample was made of naive CD8+ T cells from PBMCs. The CDR3 sequence is CASSVGGQGRQPQHF. CDR3 nucleotides: TGTGCCAGCAGTGTGGGGGGACAGGGAAGGCAGCCCCAGCATTTT. The full variable domain, rest sourced from reference TRBV25-1 and TRBJ1-5, is EADIYQTPRYLVIGTGKKITLECSQTMGHDKMYWYQQDPGMELHLIHYSYGVNSTEKGDLSSESTVSRIRTEHFPLTLESARPSHTSQYLCASSVGGQGRQPQHFGDGTRLSIL.